The subject of this entry is one T cell receptor (beta chain). The entry originates in a study of blood T cells in healthy people across ages. CDR1 is MNHEY, CDR2 SVGEGT, per germline. The CDR3 is 16 residues long. Germline trimming cut 4 bases from V and 4 bases from J; bases unmatched to any gene: 9. Combining a sample-barcoded 5' primer with a J-beta primer mix, a second PCR ran for 7 to 11 cycles. TCRdb re-called the 5' RACE reads with MiXCR, one entry per CDR3 protein. The sample yields hundreds of thousands of distinct CDR3 sequences, approximately 55% seen once. Sample: blood. This chain uses TRBV6-2 or TRBV6-3 with TRBJ2-1; 8 bases are a match to TRBD2. This receptor was identified in an elderly man in good health. The CDR3 is CASSFIAGTLYNEQFF. As DNA, the CDR3 is TGTGCCAGCAGTTTCATAGCGGGAACCCTATACAATGAGCAGTTCTTC.